Listed here is a single T cell receptor (beta chain). The clone's antigen remains unknown. Base qualities are missing; no much larger clone stands one base away. Each collaborating institution followed its own protocols to collect whole blood in K2EDTA tubes. For TCRbeta analysis, collaborators shipped samples as frozen whole blood, isolated PBMCs, or DNA extracted from either of those sample types. The germline V end is reduced by 4 bases and the J end by 1 base; junction bases left unmatched: 3. The germline V gene encodes CDR1 MGHDK and CDR2 SYGVNS. From the cysteine through the phenylalanine, the CDR3 covers 15 amino acids. The sequence is cut down to CDR3 DNA, 45 bases in frame from base 1. This sample stems from a study of blood T cell repertoires in COVID-19 (dated by TCRdb to 2020 to 2022). For the wider study: Collaborator samples came from the United States, Italy and Spain and covered acute and convalescent phases of COVID-19. The prospective study material was composed of cDNA or gDNA derived from T cells, B-cell-depleted T cells, or PBMCs. A freely available public database, intended as a resource for researchers studying the immune response to SARS-CoV-2, is where the repertoires were released. Where HLA class I and class II types were available, the types were taken from metadata supplied by the sample provider, not from assay-based typing. The samples were drawn from two sources: the first 160 participants of the ongoing ImmuneRACE study, and 1,000 to 1,500 subjects contributed by 6 global collaborators. The sample metadata nearly always contained a de-identified subject ID, COVID-19 status, age in years and sex. Subjects who had been exposed to COVID-19, were actively infected with it, or had recovered from it provided the deeply sampled blood TCRbeta repertoires that made up the dataset.

TCRbeta CDR3 regions were amplified from genomic DNA by means of the immunoSEQ Assay, a bias-controlled multiplex PCR. The original pipeline was this. The number of nucleated cells in each sample was estimated from the amplification of reference gene primers within the assay. To quantify the absolute abundance of each unique TCRbeta CDR3 rearrangement, sequence reads were collapsed and filtered. For each sample, productive Simpson clonality was calculated by taking the square root of Simpson's diversity index across productive rearrangements. Drawn from immuneACCESS, this table holds only the in-frame rearrangements with V and J called that TCRdb kept. Clones are partly lost; checked studies trace under half to an unresolved V gene and leave the rest unexplained. V, J and clone size were drawn from that table, and D and trimming were deduced from the DNA. Here the sample has 400,000 to 550,000 clones; more than 85% occur a single time. The ten largest account for about 4.5% of the sample.

Study-wide findings and limitations: How much clinical and demographic metadata was included differed by source and by participant, and the metadata was provided uncurated.

What was sequenced was peripheral blood. The sequence came from a woman aged 30 to 39 with acute or convalescent COVID-19. The V and J segments used are TRBV25-1 and TRBJ2-1, and 8 junctional nucleotides match TRBD1. The CDR3 region has the sequence CASSGQGRSYNEQFF. The DNA sequence is given as TGTGCCAGCAGTGGACAGGGGCGGTCCTACAATGAGCAGTTCTTC.